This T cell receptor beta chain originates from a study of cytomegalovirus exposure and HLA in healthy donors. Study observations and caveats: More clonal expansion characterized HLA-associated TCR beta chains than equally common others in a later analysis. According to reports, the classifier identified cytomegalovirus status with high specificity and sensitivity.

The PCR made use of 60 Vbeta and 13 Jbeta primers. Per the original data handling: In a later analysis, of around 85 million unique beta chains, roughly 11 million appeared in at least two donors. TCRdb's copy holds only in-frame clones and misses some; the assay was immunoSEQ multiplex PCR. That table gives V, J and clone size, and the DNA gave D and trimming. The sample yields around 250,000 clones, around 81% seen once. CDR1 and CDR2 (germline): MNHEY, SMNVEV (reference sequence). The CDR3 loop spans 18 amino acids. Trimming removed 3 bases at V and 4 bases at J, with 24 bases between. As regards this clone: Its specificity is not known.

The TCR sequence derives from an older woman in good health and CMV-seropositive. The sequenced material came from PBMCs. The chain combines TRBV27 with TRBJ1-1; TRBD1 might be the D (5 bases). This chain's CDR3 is CASSFRRGVSQGATEAFF. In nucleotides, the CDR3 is TGTGCCAGCAGTTTTCGACGGGGGGTGAGCCAGGGTGCCACTGAAGCTTTCTTT.